The 14 T cell receptor beta chains reported below all come from one sample, sequenced in a study of T cells in Graves' hyperthyroidism and ophthalmopathy. It was RNA transcripts that yielded the amplified TCR beta CDR3 regions. The study used the HTBI primer set for a first-round RT-PCR of the TCR CDR3. TCRdb re-called the multiplex PCR reads through MiXCR, storing one row per CDR3 protein. The data hold 500,000 to 650,000 distinct CDR3 sequences, with about 14% observed a single time. Sequenced material: blood. Receptors originate from a woman in her forties or fifties with Graves' ophthalmopathy.

V gene TRBV7-9 combines with J gene TRBJ1-1; D perhaps matches TRBD1 (5 bases). The CDR3 is 16 residues long. Germline V gene data show CDR1 as SEHNR and CDR2 as FQNEAQ (reference sequence). Trimming cost V 2 bases and J 1 base, with 14 bases left between them. Here the CDR3 DNA reads TGTGCCAGCAGCTTACCCCCAGGAGGGGAGAACACTGAAGCTTTCTTT. Its protein is CASSLPPGGENTEAFF.

This clonotype occurred many times. This chain uses TRBV7-9 with TRBJ1-6, with D unclear. Per the germline V gene, CDR1 is SEHNR and CDR2 is FQNEAQ (reference sequence). The CDR3 has 12 residues. Trimming left V 6 bases short and J 6 bases short, with 6 bases between. In DNA, the CDR3 is TGTGCCAGCAGTCCCAGTAATTCACCCCTCCACTTT. This codes for CASSPSNSPLHF.

This clonotype was detected ten times or more. The J gene is TRBJ2-1, the V gene TRBV18; 8 nucleotides match TRBD1. Germline trimming cut 6 bases from V and 0 bases from J; bases unmatched to any gene: 7. Germline assignment: CDR1 KGHSH and CDR2 LQKENI. The CDR3 spans 16 residues. CDR3 sequence: CASSRNTGGSYNEQFF. For the CDR3, the DNA is TGTGCCAGCTCCCGCAACACAGGGGGCTCCTACAATGAGCAGTTCTTC.

This clonotype has a count of ten or more. The chain links TRBV11-2 to TRBJ2-7; 8 bases are shared with TRBD1. J was trimmed by 0 bases and V by 3 bases; bases with no gene match: 1. The CDR3 covers 14 residues. Per germline, CDR1 SGHAT and CDR2 FQNNGV. CDR3 sequence: CASSLDRVSYEQYF. The CDR3 region has the DNA TGTGCCAGCAGCTTGGACAGGGTCTCCTACGAGCAGTACTTC.

The table lists this clonotype with many counts. The chain joins TRBV7-8 to TRBJ1-5; D unclear. Trimming stripped 2 bases from V and 6 bases from J, with 5 bases between. The CDR3 totals 12 residues. Germline CDR1 and CDR2: SGHVS and FQNEAQ. CDR3 DNA sequence: TGTGCCAGCAGCTTATTTGGTCAGCCCCAGCATTTT. It specifies CASSLFGQPQHF. Full variable domain (rest looked up from reference TRBV7-8 and TRBJ1-5): GAGVSQSPRYKVAKRGQDVALRCDPISGHVSLFWYQQALGQGPEFLTYFQNEAQLDKSGLPSDRFFAERPEGSVSTLKIQRTQQEDSAVYLCASSLFGQPQHFGDGTRLSIL.

The chain recombines TRBV12-5 with TRBJ2-5; 10 bases line up with TRBD2. CDR1 and CDR2 from the germline V gene are LGHNT and FRNRAP. The CDR3 is 16 amino acids. V lost 5 bases and J lost 1; bases outside the gene matches: 7. CDR3 nucleotides: TGTGCTAGTGGTCTACATAGCGGGAGGCCCCAAGAGACCCAGTACTTC. Its translation is CASGLHSGRPQETQYF.

This clonotype has a count of ten or more. The chain is built from TRBV27 and TRBJ2-1; 10 positions agree with TRBD2. Losses at the gene ends were 1 base for V and 13 bases for J; bases not matched to a gene: 7. CDR3 length: 14 residues. Germline V gene data show CDR1 as MNHEY and CDR2 as SMNVEV (reference sequence). In DNA form, the CDR3 reads TGTGCCAGCAGTTTATACCCTAGCGGGAGTCGACAGTTCTTC. Translated, it gives CASSLYPSGSRQFF.

This clonotype has only a few counts. The chain recombines TRBV6-2 or TRBV6-3 with TRBJ2-5, with D possibly TRBD2 on 6 matching bases. The V gene lost 1 base and the J gene lost 3 bases, with 12 bases spanning the gap. CDR3 length: 15 residues. Germline lookup yields CDR1 MNHEY and CDR2 SVGEGT. The CDR3 nucleotides are TGTGCCAGCAGTTACTTGGGGACTCGGGAAGAGACCCAGTACTTC. The encoded protein is CASSYLGTREETQYF.

This clonotype has ten or more counts. The genes are TRBV2 and TRBJ1-5; D gene ambiguous. Looked up from germline, CDR1 is SNHLY and CDR2 is FYNNEI. Trimming left V 6 bases short and J 0 bases short, with 12 bases between. CDR3 size: 15 residues. This chain's CDR3 is CASRTTPYSNQPQHF. CDR3 DNA: TGTGCCAGCAGGACAACACCGTATAGCAATCAGCCCCAGCATTTT.

The V gene is TRBV4-1, the J gene TRBJ2-3, with D tentatively TRBD2 (5 bases). Germline CDR1 MGHRA, CDR2 YSYEKL. CDR3 length equals 18 residues. V was pared by 0 bases and J by 0 bases, with 16 bases between. The CDR3 DNA is TGCGCCAGCAGCCAAGATAGACCACCGGGAATAAGCACAGATACGCAGTATTTT. As protein: CASSQDRPPGISTDTQYF.

This clonotype has at least ten counts. The rearrangement links TRBV5-1 to TRBJ2-6; unclear D gene. The ends were cut back, 0 bases at V and 2 bases at J, with 6 bases in the middle. Germline V gene lookup returns CDR1 SGHRS and CDR2 YFSETQ. The CDR3 spans 15 residues. CDR3 nucleotide sequence: TGCGCCAGCAGCTTGGAGTGGGCTGGGGCCAACGTCCTGACTTTC. Translating it yields CASSLEWAGANVLTF.

Only one count was recorded for this clonotype. One junction end disagrees with the germline gene, perhaps due to a read error. This chain connects TRBV7-2 to TRBJ1-1; TRBD1 matches at 9 bases. Germline V gene sequence: CDR1 SGHTA, CDR2 FQGNSA. This CDR3 has 14 amino acids. CDR3 in amino acids: CASSLGQGNTGAFF. In nucleotides, the CDR3 is TGTGCCAGCAGCCTTGGACAGGGGAACACTGGAGCTTTCTTT. Full variable domain (rest looked up from reference TRBV7-2 and TRBJ1-1): GAGVSQSPSNKVTEKGKDVELRCDPISGHTALYWYRQSLGQGLEFLIYFQGNSAPDKSGLPSDRFSAERTGGSVSTLTIQRTQQEDSAVYLCASSLGQGNTGAFFGQGTRLTVV.

The table lists this clonotype with many counts. The chain links TRBV12-3 or TRBV12-4 to TRBJ2-4; TRBD2 agrees at 10 bases. This CDR3 has 17 residues. V gave up 6 bases and J gave up 2 bases; unmatched junction bases: 10. The CDR3 DNA is TGTGCCAGCAGCCCCAAGAGAGCGGGAGGGCCCAAAAACATTCAGTACTTC. Its translation is CASSPKRAGGPKNIQYF.

This clonotype was seen at least ten times. The V call is TRBV7-2, the J call TRBJ2-7; 12 bases agree with TRBD2. The CDR3 has 15 amino acids. In germline, CDR1 is SGHTA, CDR2 FQGNSA. Losses at the gene ends were 3 bases for V and 7 bases for J; bases not matched to a gene: 7. CDR3 amino acids: CASSFLAGGPGEQYF. CDR3 bases: TGTGCCAGCAGCTTCCTAGCGGGAGGGCCGGGAGAGCAGTACTTC.